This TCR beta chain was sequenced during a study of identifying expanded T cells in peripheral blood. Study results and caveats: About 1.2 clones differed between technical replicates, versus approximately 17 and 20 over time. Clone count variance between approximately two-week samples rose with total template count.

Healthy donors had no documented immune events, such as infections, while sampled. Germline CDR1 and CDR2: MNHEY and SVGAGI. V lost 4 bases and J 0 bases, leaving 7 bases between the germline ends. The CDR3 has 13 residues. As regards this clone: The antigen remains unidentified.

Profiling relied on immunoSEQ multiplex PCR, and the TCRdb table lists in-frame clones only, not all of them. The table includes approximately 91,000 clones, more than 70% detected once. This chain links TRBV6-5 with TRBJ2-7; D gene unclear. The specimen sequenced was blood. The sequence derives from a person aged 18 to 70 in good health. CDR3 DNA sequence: TGTGCCAGCAGTTTCCCTAGCTCCTACGAGCAGTACTTC. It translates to CASSFPSSYEQYF.